The source of this T cell receptor (beta chain) is a study of cytomegalovirus exposure and HLA in healthy donors. The CDR3 covers 12 residues. With 6 bases clipped from V and 7 bases from J, the junction kept 3 bases outside the gene matches. From germline, CDR1 is MNHEY and CDR2 SVGAGI. The PCR was carried out with 60 Vbeta primers and 13 Jbeta primers. Generated by immunoSEQ multiplex PCR, the TCRdb table keeps only in-frame clones and is missing some. Altogether roughly 120,000 clones are present, roughly 84% being singletons, with the ten largest covering 6.2%. Sequences were obtained from PBMCs. The clonotype comes from a man in his thirties or forties in good health and CMV-seropositive. The chain recombines TRBV6-5 with TRBJ2-5; 9 bases are a match to TRBD2. CDR3 sequence: CASRPSGVTQYF. The CDR3 nucleotides read TGTGCCAGCAGGCCTAGCGGGGTGACCCAGTACTTC.